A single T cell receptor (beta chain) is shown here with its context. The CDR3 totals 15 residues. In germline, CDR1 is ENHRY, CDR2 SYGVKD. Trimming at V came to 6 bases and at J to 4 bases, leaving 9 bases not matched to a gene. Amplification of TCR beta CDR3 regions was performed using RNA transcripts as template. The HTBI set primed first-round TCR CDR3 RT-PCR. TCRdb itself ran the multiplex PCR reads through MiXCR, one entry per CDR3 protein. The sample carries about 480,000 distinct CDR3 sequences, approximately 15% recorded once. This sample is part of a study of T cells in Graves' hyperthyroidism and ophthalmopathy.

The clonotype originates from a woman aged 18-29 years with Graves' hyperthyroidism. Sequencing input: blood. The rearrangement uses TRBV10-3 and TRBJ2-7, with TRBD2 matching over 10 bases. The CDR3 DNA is TGTGCCATCAGGAGGAGACTAGCGGGTATTTACGAGCAGTACTTC. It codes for CAIRRRLAGIYEQYF.